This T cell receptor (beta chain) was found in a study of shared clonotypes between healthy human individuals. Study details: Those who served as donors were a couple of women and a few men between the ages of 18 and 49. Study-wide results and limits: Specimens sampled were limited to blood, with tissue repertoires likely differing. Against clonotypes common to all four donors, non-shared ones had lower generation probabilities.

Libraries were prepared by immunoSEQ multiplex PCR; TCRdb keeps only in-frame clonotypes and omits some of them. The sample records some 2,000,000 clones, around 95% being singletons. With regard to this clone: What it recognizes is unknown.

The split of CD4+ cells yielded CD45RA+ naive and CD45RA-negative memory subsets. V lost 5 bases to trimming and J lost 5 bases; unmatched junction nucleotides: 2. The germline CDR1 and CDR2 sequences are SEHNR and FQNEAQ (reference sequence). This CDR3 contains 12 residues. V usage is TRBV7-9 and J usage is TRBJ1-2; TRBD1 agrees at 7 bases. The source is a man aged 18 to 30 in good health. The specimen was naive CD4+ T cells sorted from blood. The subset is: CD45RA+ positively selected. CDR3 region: CASSPTGYGYTF. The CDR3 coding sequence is TGTGCCAGCAGCCCGACAGGGTATGGCTACACCTTC.